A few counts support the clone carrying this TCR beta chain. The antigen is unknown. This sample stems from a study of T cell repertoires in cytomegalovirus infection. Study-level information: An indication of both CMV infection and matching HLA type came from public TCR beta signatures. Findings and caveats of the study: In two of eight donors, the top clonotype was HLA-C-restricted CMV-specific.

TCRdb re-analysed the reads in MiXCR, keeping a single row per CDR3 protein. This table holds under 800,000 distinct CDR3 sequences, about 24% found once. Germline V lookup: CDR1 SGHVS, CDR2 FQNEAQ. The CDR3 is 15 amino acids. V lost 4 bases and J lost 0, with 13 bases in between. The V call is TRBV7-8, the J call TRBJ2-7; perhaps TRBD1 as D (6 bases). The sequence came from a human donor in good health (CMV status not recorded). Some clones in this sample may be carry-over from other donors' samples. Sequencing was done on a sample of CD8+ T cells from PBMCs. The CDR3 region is CASSSRDTFSYEQYF. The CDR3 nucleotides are TGTGCCAGCAGCTCCCGGGACACTTTCTCCTACGAGCAGTACTTC.